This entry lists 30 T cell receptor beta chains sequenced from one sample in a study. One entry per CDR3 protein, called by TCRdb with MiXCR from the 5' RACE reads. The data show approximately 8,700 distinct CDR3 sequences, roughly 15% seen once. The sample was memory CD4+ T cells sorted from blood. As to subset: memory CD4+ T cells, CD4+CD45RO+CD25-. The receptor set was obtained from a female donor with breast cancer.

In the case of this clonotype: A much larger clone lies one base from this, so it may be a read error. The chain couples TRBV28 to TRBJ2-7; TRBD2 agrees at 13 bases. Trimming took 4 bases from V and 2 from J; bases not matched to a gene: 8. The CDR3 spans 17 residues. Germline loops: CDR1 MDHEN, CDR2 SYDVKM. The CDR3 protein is CASSSQHGLAGAYEQYF. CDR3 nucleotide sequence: TGTGCCAGCAGTTCCCAGCATGGACTAGCGGGAGCCTACGAGCAGTACTTC.

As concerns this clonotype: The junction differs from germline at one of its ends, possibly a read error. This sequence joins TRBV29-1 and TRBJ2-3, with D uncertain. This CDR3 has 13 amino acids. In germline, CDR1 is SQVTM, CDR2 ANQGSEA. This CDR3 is CSVESQRTETQYF. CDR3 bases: TGCAGCGTTGAGTCCCAACGCACAGAAACGCAGTATTTT.

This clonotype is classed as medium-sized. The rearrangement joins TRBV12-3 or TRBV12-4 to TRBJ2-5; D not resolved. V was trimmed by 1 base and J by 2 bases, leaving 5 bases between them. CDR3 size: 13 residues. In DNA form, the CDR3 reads TGTGCCAGCAGTTTAGGGCGGCAAGAGACCCAGTACTTC. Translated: CASSLGRQETQYF.

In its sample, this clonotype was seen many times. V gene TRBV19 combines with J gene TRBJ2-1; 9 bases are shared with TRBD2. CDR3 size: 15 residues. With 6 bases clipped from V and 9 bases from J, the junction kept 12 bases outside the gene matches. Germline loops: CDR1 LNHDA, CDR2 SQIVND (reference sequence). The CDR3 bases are TGTGCCAGTAGACCCCGACTAGCGGTCCTTCGTGAGCAGTTCTTC. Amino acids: CASRPRLAVLREQFF.

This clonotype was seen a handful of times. The CDR3 DNA is TGTGCCAGTAGCGGGGGGACTAATGAAAAACTGTTTTTT. Its protein is CASSGGTNEKLFF. The rearrangement uses TRBV19 and TRBJ1-4; perhaps TRBD1 as D (5 bases). The germline CDR1 and CDR2 sequences are LNHDA and SQIVND (reference sequence). The CDR3 loop spans 13 amino acids. Trimming took 6 bases from V and 2 from J, leaving 7 bases between them.

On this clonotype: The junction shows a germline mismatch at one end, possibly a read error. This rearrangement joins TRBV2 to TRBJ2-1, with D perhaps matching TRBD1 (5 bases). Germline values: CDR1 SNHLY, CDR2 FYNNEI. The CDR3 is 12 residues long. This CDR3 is CASSRVDNGQFF. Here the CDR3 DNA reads TGTGCCAGCAGTCGTGTGGACAATGGGCAGTTCTTC.

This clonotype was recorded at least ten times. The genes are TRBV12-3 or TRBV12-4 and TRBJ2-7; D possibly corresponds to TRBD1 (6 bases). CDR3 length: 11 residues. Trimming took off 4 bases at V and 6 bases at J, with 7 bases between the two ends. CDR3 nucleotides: TGTGCCAGCAGTTACAGGGTCGAGCAGTACTTC. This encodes CASSYRVEQYF.

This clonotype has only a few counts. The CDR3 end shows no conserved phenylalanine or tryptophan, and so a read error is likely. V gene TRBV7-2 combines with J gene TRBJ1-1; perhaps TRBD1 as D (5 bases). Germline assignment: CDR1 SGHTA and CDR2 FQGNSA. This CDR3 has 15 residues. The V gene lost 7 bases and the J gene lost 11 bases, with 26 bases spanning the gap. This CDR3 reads CASNPNPTAVTVAFY. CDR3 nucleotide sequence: TGTGCCAGCAACCCTAACCCCACGGCGGTGACAGTCGCTTTCTAT.

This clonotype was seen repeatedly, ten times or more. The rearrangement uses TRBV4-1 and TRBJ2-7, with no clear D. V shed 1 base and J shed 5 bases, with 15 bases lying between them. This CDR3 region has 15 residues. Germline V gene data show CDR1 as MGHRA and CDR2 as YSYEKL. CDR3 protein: CASSQVFTGFDEQYF. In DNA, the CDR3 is TGCGCCAGCAGCCAAGTTTTTACGGGTTTCGACGAGCAGTACTTC.

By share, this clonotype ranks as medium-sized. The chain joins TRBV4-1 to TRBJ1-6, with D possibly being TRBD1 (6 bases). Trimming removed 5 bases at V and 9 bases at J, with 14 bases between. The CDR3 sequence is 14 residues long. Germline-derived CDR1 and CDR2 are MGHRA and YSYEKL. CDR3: CASSEQGSRSPLHF. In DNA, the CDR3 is TGCGCCAGCAGCGAACAGGGAAGTCGTTCACCCCTCCACTTT.

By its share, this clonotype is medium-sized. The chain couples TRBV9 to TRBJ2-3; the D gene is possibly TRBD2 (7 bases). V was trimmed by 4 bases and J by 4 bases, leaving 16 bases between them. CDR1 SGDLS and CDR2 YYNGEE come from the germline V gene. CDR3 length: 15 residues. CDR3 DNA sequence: TGTGCCAGCAGCAAGGGGGGGGCGAAGGCAGATACGCAGTATTTT. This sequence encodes CASSKGGAKADTQYF.

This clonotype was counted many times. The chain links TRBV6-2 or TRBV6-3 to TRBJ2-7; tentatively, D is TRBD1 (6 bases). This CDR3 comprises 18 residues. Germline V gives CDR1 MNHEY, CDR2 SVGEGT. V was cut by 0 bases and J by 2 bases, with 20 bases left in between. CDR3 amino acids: CASSYSTGQLFITYEQYF. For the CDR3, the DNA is TGTGCCAGCAGTTACTCGACTGGACAGCTCTTTATTACCTACGAGCAGTACTTC.

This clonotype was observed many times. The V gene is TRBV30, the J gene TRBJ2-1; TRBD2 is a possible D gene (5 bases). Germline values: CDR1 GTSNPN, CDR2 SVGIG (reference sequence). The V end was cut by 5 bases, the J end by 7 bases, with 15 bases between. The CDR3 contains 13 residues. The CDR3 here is CAWSTGIRNEQFF. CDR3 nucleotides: TGTGCCTGGTCGACGGGAATCCGGAATGAGCAGTTCTTC.

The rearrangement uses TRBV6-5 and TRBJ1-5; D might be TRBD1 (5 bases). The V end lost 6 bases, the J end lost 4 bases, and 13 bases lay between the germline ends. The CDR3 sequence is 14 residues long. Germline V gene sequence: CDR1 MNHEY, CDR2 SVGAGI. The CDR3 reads CASSRQRVNQPQHF. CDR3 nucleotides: TGTGCCAGCAGCCGACAGCGAGTAAATCAGCCCCAGCATTTT.

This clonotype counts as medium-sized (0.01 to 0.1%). CDR3 in amino acids: CASRIQGAGGNTIYF. The CDR3 DNA follows: TGTGCCAGCAGGATACAGGGGGCAGGAGGAAACACCATATATTTT. The gene calls are TRBV2 and TRBJ1-3; 9 bases are shared with TRBD1. Trimming cost V 6 bases and J 4 bases; bases outside gene matches: 7. The CDR3 covers 15 residues. Per germline, CDR1 SNHLY and CDR2 FYNNEI.

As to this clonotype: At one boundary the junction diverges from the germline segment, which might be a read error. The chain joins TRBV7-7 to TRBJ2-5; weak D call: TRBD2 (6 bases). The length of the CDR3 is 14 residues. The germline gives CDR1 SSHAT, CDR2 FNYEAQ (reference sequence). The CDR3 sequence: CASSSRAGRETQYF. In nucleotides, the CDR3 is TGTGCTAGCAGCTCTAGGGCGGGACGAGAGACCCAGTACTTC.

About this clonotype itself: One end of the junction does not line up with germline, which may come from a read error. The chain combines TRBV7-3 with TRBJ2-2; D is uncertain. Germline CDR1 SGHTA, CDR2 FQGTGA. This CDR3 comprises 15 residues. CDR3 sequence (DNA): TGTGCCTGCAGCTCCTTAGGTTTGGGATATGGGGAGCTGTTTTTT. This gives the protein CACSSLGLGYGELFF.

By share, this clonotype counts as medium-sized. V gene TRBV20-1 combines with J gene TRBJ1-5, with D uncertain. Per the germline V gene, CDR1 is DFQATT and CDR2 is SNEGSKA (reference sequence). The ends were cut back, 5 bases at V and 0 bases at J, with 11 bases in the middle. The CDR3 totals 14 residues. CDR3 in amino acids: CSASAGISNQPQHF. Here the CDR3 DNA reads TGCAGTGCTTCGGCCGGGATTAGCAATCAGCCCCAGCATTTT.

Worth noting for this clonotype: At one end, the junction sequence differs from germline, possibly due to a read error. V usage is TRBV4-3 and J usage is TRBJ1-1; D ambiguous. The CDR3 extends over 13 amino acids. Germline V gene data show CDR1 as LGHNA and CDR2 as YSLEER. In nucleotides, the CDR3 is TGCGCCAGCAGCCTAGTACAACGGTCTGAAGCTCTCTTT. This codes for CASSLVQRSEALF.

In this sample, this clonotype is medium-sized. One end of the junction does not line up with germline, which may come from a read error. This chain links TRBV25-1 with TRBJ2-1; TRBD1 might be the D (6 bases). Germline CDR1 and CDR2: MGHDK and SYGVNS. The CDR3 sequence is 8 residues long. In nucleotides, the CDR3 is TGTGCCTGCAGGGGAGACCCCTTC. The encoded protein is CACRGDPF.

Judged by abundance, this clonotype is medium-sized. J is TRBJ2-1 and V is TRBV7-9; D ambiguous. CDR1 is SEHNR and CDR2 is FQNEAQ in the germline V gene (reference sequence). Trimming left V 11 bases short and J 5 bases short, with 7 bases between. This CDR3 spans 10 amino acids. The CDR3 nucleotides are TGTGCCCCCGGGCACAATGAGCAGTTCTTC. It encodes CAPGHNEQFF.

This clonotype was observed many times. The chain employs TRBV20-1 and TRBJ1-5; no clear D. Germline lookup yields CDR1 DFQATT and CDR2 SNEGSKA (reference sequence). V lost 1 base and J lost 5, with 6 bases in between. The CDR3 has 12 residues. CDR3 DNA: TGCAGTGCTAGAGCAGGCGATCAGCCCCAGCATTTT. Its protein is CSARAGDQPQHF.

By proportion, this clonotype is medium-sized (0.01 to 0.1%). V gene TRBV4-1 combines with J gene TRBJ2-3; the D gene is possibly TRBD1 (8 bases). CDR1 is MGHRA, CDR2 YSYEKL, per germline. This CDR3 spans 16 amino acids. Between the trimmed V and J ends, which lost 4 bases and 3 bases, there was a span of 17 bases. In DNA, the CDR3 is TGCGCCAGCAGCCTCGCTGGACAGGGACTAACAGATACGCAGTATTTT. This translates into CASSLAGQGLTDTQYF.

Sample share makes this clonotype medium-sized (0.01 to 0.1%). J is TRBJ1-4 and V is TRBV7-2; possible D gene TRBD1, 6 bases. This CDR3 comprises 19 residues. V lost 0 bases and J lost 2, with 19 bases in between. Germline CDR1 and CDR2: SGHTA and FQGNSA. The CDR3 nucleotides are TGTGCCAGCAGCTTAGCGGCCAGCTTGACAGGACCTACTAATGAAAAACTGTTTTTT. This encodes CASSLAASLTGPTNEKLFF.

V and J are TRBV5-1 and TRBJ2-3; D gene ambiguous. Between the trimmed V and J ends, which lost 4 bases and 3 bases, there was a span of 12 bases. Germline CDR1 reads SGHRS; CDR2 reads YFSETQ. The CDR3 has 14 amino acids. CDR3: CASSIGSRTDTQYF. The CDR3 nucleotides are TGCGCCAGCAGCATCGGATCCAGAACAGATACGCAGTATTTT.

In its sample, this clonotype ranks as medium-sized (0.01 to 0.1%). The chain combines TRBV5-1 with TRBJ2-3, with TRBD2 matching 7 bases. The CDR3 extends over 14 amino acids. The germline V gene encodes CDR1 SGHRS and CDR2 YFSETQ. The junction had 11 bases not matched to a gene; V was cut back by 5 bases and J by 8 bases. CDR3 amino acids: CASSRLAGEGTQYF. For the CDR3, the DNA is TGCGCCAGCAGTCGGCTGGCGGGAGAGGGTACGCAGTATTTT.

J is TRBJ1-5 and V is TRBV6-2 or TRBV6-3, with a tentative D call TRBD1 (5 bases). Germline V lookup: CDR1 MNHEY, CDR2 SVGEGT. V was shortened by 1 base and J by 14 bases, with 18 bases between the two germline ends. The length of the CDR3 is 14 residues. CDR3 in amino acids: CASSYWRDWAPEHF. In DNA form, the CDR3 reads TGTGCCAGCAGTTACTGGAGGGACTGGGCGCCGGAGCATTTT.

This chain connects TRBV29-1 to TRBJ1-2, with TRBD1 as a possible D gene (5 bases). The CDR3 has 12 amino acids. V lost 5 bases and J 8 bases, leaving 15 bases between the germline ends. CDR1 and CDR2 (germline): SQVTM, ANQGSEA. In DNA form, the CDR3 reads TGCAGCGTTCAGGGCTGTTCGTGGGGCTACACCTTC. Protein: CSVQGCSWGYTF.

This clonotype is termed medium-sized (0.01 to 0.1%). CDR3 loop: CASSLGQGGDTQYF. The CDR3 DNA reads as TGCGCCAGCAGCTTGGGACAGGGTGGCGATACGCAGTATTTT. This chain connects TRBV5-1 to TRBJ2-3; TRBD1 matches 7 bases. Trimming removed 0 bases from V and 6 bases from J; junction bases left unmatched: 4. CDR1 and CDR2 (germline): SGHRS, YFSETQ. The length of the CDR3 is 14 residues.

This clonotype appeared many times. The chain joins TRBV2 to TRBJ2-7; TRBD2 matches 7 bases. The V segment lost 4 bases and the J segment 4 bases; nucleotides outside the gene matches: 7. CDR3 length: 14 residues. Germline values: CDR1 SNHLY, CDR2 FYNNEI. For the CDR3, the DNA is TGTGCCAGCAGTGTGGGGCTAGCGGTGTACGAGCAGTACTTC. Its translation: CASSVGLAVYEQYF.